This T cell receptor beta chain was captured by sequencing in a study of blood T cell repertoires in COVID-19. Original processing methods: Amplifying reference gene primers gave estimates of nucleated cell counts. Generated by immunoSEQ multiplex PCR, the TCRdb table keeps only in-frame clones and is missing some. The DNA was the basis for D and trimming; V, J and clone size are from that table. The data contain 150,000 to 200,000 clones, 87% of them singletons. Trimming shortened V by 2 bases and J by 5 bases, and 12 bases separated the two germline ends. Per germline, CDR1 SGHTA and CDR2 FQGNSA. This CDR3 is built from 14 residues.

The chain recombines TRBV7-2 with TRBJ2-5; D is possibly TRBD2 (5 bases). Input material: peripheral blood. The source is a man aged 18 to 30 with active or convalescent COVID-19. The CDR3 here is CASSLFRGRETQYF. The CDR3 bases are TGTGCCAGCAGCTTATTTCGGGGTAGGGAGACCCAGTACTTC.